The 4 T cell receptor beta chains below were found in one sample sequenced in a study of tumor and adjacent non-tumor tissue in lung cancer (dated by TCRdb to the late 2010s). RNA was extracted from bulk unsorted tissue and checked for quality with a NanoDrop ND-1000 and an Agilent 2100. Distant non-tumor tissue taken more than 3 cm from the tumor edge was used as the normal lung sample. The library was generated by multiplex PCR. Sequenced using an Illumina HiSeq 2500. Following protocols modified from ARM-PCR, the researchers constructed TCRbeta libraries through three rounds of nested PCR with primers (Table S4). The public reads were quality trimmed at Q25 with fastp and then assembled into clones with MiXCR by TCRdb, keeping productive beta chains. Each CDR3 protein appears once, grouped with its most common genes and DNA. The sample table records fewer than 45,000 distinct CDR3 sequences; approximately 60% of these occur just once. The ten largest make up about 20% of the sample.

The specimen sequenced was distant non-tumor lung tissue. The receptors shown here come from a middle-aged woman with non-small cell lung cancer.

CDR3 nucleotides: TGTGCCAGCAGCTTATTGGGACAGGGATTCACAGATACGCAGTATTTT. Translating it yields CASSLLGQGFTDTQYF. V gene TRBV7-9 combines with J gene TRBJ2-3; 9 bases match TRBD1. This CDR3 has 16 amino acids. The trim removed 2 bases at V and 2 bases at J, leaving 5 bases unmatched. Germline assignment: CDR1 SEHNR and CDR2 FQNEAQ (reference sequence).

Many counts were recorded for this clonotype. J is TRBJ2-7 and V is TRBV12-3 or TRBV12-4, with 8 bases fitting TRBD1. This CDR3 has 17 residues. With V trimmed by 5 bases and J by 2 bases, 14 bases remained unmatched. The CDR3, as DNA: TGTGCCAGCAGTCCACGGACAGGGATTGAAGGAGCCTACGAGCAGTACTTC. Residues: CASSPRTGIEGAYEQYF.

This clonotype appeared many times. V is TRBV20-1 and J is TRBJ2-7; 8 bases line up with TRBD1. V shed 6 bases, J shed 4 bases, and the junction held 11 bases outside the gene matches. The CDR3 spans 14 residues. CDR1 and CDR2 from the germline V gene are DFQATT and SNEGSKA (reference sequence). CDR3 in amino acids: CSAEGWTGSYEQYF. In DNA form, the CDR3 reads TGCAGTGCCGAGGGCTGGACAGGGTCGTACGAGCAGTACTTC.

Worth noting for this clonotype: A single base separates this from a much larger clone, so it may be a read error. The gene calls are TRBV28 and TRBJ1-5, with a weak D call TRBD1 (6 bases). V was shortened by 10 bases and J by 5 bases, with 12 bases between the two germline ends. CDR3 size: 12 residues. Per the germline V gene, CDR1 is MDHEN and CDR2 is SYDVKM. This CDR3 is CANRESDQPQHF. The CDR3 nucleotides are TGTGCCAACAGGGAGTCTGATCAGCCCCAGCATTTT.